The 5 T cell receptor beta chains listed next were all sequenced from one sample in a study of blood T cell repertoires in COVID-19. Libraries were prepared by immunoSEQ multiplex PCR; TCRdb keeps only in-frame clonotypes and omits some of them. The sample lists around 94,000 clones, roughly 84% seen once, with around 6.5% in the top ten. The source material was peripheral blood. The source is a man in his sixties with acute or convalescent COVID-19.

This clone was seen a single time. J is TRBJ1-1 and V is TRBV2; 11 bases are a match to TRBD1. V shed 6 bases, J shed 4 bases, and the junction held 10 bases outside the gene matches. CDR3 length: 16 residues. Germline values: CDR1 SNHLY, CDR2 FYNNEI. CDR3 residues: CASSNLDRGHGTEAFF. In nucleotides, the CDR3 is TGTGCCAGCAGCAACCTGGACAGGGGGCATGGCACTGAAGCTTTCTTT.

The CDR3: CASSLASSGGSDTQYF. As DNA, the CDR3 is TGTGCCAGCAGCTTAGCGTCTAGCGGGGGTTCAGATACGCAGTATTTT. The chain recombines TRBV7-2 with TRBJ2-3; TRBD2 aligns across 10 bases. CDR1 SGHTA and CDR2 FQGNSA come from the germline V gene. With 0 bases clipped from V and 4 bases from J, the junction kept 4 bases outside the gene matches. The length of the CDR3 is 16 residues.

This chain connects TRBV12-5 to TRBJ1-3; 9 bases fit TRBD1. V was pared by 1 base and J by 3 bases, with 10 bases of the junction left unmatched. From germline, CDR1 is LGHNT and CDR2 FRNRAP. The CDR3 length is 18 residues. The CDR3 spells CASGLGTPGTGYGNTIYF. The CDR3 DNA reads TGTGCTAGTGGTTTGGGAACACCCGGGACAGGGTATGGAAACACCATATATTTT.

V is TRBV7-8 and J is TRBJ2-7; possible D gene TRBD1, 5 bases. Germline V gene sequence: CDR1 SGHVS, CDR2 FQNEAQ. The CDR3 length is 14 residues. V was cut by 5 bases and J by 0 bases, with 11 bases left in between. CDR3 residues: CASSVTVISYEQYF. The CDR3 DNA reads TGTGCCAGCAGCGTGACAGTAATCTCCTACGAGCAGTACTTC. Combining the CDR3 with reference TRBV7-8 and TRBJ2-7 gives the whole variable domain GAGVSQSPRYKVAKRGQDVALRCDPISGHVSLFWYQQALGQGPEFLTYFQNEAQLDKSGLPSDRFFAERPEGSVSTLKIQRTQQEDSAVYLCASSVTVISYEQYFGPGTRLTVT.

The V and J genes are TRBV2 and TRBJ1-1, with a weak D call TRBD1 (6 bases). The CDR3 is made up of 13 amino acids. CDR1 SNHLY and CDR2 FYNNEI come from the germline V gene. Trimming removed 5 bases from V and 5 bases from J, with 12 bases in between. DNA for the CDR3: TGTGCCAGCAGTTGGGGGCTACGGACTGAAGCTTTCTTT. It yields the protein CASSWGLRTEAFF. Variable domain in full (rest from reference TRBV2 and TRBJ1-1): EPEVTQTPSHQVTQMGQEVILRCVPISNHLYFYWYRQILGQKVEFLVSFYNNEISEKSEIFDDQFSVERPDGSNFTLKIRSTKLEDSAMYFCASSWGLRTEAFFGQGTRLTVV.